This is a list of T cell receptor beta chains from one sample in a study of blood T cell repertoires in COVID-19. Generated by immunoSEQ multiplex PCR, the TCRdb table keeps only in-frame clones and is missing some. This sample has around 60,000 clones; about 83% occur once, and the top ten carry roughly 3.6%. The sample comprised peripheral blood. The source is an elderly woman with acute or convalescent COVID-19. Each CDR3 is given with its conserved first and last residue. The order of the fields is CDR3 DNA, CDR3 protein, V gene, D gene, J gene, clone size. D genes are given only for firm matches. Some rows mark clone size as missing; the rest say once, few, many or name a class of expanded clone.

TGCGCCAGCAGCTACCCAGGCAGGGACGAGCAGTACTTC CASSYPGRDEQYF TRBV5-1 - TRBJ2-7 once
TGTGCCAGCAGCTTAGAGCGGGGACAGGTCTACGAGCAGTACTTC CASSLERGQVYEQYF TRBV11-2 TRBD1 TRBJ2-7 -
TGCGCCAGCCGATGGGCAGGGCCCCCCTACGAGCAGTACTTC CASRWAGPPYEQYF TRBV5-1 - TRBJ2-7 -
TGTGCCAGCAGTGAAGTCGGCACTGAAGCTTTCTTT CASSEVGTEAFF TRBV6-1 - TRBJ1-1 -
TGCGCCAGCAGCCAGGGAAGGGGGACCAATGAGCAGTTCTTC CASSQGRGTNEQFF TRBV4-1 - TRBJ2-1 -
TGTGCTAGTGGTGTGGGACAGGGAGGAGAGACCCAGTACTTC CASGVGQGGETQYF TRBV12-5 TRBD1 TRBJ2-5 -
TGTGCCAGCCGGGACAGGGGAGTAGAGACCCAGTACTTC CASRDRGVETQYF TRBV6-5 TRBD1 TRBJ2-5 -
TGTGCCAGCACAGGGCAGGCCCTGGTTAATGAAAAACTGTTTTTT CASTGQALVNEKLFF TRBV19 - TRBJ1-4 -
TGTGCCATCAGCACCGGGACTTTGAGCTCCTACGAGCAGTACTTC CAISTGTLSSYEQYF TRBV10-3 - TRBJ2-7 -
TGTGCCAGCTCCCAATCCGGAAACACCATATATTTT CASSQSGNTIYF TRBV11-3 - TRBJ1-3 -
TGCGCCAGTGGGGTCGGGGCTAGCGGATTACAAGAGACCCAGTACTTC CASGVGASGLQETQYF TRBV5-1 TRBD2 TRBJ2-5 -
TGTGCCAGCAATCAGGGACAGGGGGTGTTCAATGAGCAGTTCTTC CASNQGQGVFNEQFF TRBV6-5 TRBD1 TRBJ2-1 -
TGTGCCAGCAGCCAGGGGACAGGGAAGGGTTATGGCTACACCTTC CASSQGTGKGYGYTF TRBV7-9 TRBD1 TRBJ1-2 -
TGTGCCAGCAGTTCGGGAGGGGGCCTAAATGGCTACACCTTC CASSSGGGLNGYTF TRBV25-1 TRBD1 TRBJ1-2 -
TGTGCCTGGAGTGTGACAGGGGAAAACACCATATATTTT CAWSVTGENTIYF TRBV30 TRBD1 TRBJ1-3 -
TGCAGCGTTGAATCCAGGTCCTACGAGCAGTACTTC CSVESRSYEQYF TRBV29-1 - TRBJ2-7 once
TGTGCCAGCAGTTCCCCCGGGACAGGGATTCGTCAGCCCCAGCATTTT CASSSPGTGIRQPQHF TRBV28 TRBD1 TRBJ1-5 few
TGTGCCAGCTATGGAGATACTAACTATGGCTACACCTTTGGCTACACCTTC CASYGDTNYGYTFGYTF TRBV27 - TRBJ1-2 -
TGTGCCAGCAGTTACCCCACCCGGGGGGAGGTAACCTACGAGCAGTACTTC CASSYPTRGEVTYEQYF TRBV6-2/TRBV6-3 TRBD2 TRBJ2-7 -
TGCAGCGTTGGACAGGGGGTTGGTCAGCCCCAGCATTTT CSVGQGVGQPQHF TRBV29-1 TRBD1 TRBJ1-5 -
TGTGCCAGCAGCGTTGGACTAGCGGGAGGGTCCTACAATGAGCAGTTCTTC CASSVGLAGGSYNEQFF TRBV9 TRBD2 TRBJ2-1 once
TGTGCCAGCAGCTTGGCTCGCGGGGGGAAGACCGGGGAGCTGTTTTTT CASSLARGGKTGELFF TRBV5-6 TRBD2 TRBJ2-2 -
TGTGCCAGCACCAGAAGCGGGAGCGGCACCGGGGAGCTGTTTTTT CASTRSGSGTGELFF TRBV6-6 TRBD2 TRBJ2-2 -